The TCR beta chain described here comes from a study of post-analysis software for immune sequencing data. Study conclusions and caveats: For normalized Chao1 diversity, multiple sclerosis patients scored significantly lower than controls did. Five TRBV segments appeared more often in patients than in controls, and TRBV5-6, TRBV5-1 and TRBV20-1 were among these.

The CDR3 totals 14 residues. Trimming cost V 9 bases and J 4 bases, with 18 bases left between them. There are a few counts of this clonotype. Its matching antigen is unknown. Each TCR beta cDNA library carried unique molecular identifiers. Researchers reported approximately 500,000 cDNA molecules coming from roughly 0.93 to 9.6 million T cells. TCRdb re-derived calls from the PCR reads in MiXCR, one entry per CDR3 protein. This table holds 650,000 to 900,000 distinct CDR3 sequences, approximately 44% found once. Sequenced input: blood. This chain joins TRBV12-3 or TRBV12-4 and TRBJ2-5, with D perhaps TRBD1 (7 bases). This TCR was sampled from a girl under 18 with multiple sclerosis. In DNA, the CDR3 is TGTGCCAGTGGGGACTCCAGGGGGACAGAGACCCAGTACTTC. Protein sequence: CASGDSRGTETQYF.